The sequence of this T cell receptor (beta chain) was determined in a study of blood T cell repertoires in COVID-19. The wider study: The samples span acute and convalescent COVID-19 from the United States, Italy and Spain. From T cells, B-cell-depleted T cells, or PBMCs came the material, which was cDNA or gDNA.

Per the original methods: Estimation of nucleated cell counts was performed using reference gene primer amplification. Only in-frame clones appear in the TCRdb table, and some are missing; sequencing was by immunoSEQ multiplex PCR. Clone size and the V and J calls come from that table; the DNA yielded D and trimming. The sample holds about 88,000 clones, approximately 86% seen once. V lost 3 bases to trimming and J lost 2 bases; unmatched junction nucleotides: 7. Germline CDR1 reads SGHRS; CDR2 reads YFSETQ. The CDR3 is 16 residues long. The gene calls are TRBV5-1 and TRBJ2-3, with 9 bases that match TRBD1. Sequencing input: peripheral blood. The sequence derives from a male donor with acute or convalescent COVID-19. As DNA, the CDR3 is TGCGCCAGCAGCTCTAGGACAGGGGAGTACACAGATACGCAGTATTTT. It translates to CASSSRTGEYTDTQYF.